Presented here are 23 T cell receptor beta chains from one specimen sequenced in a study of blood T cell repertoires in COVID-19. Sequencing used immunoSEQ multiplex PCR; TCRdb keeps in-frame clones, though not all of them. There are approximately 100,000 clones in the sample; 85% occur only once, and 2.1% lies in the top ten. Sequencing input: peripheral blood. The receptors come from a human donor in a cohort sampled during active COVID-19.

The chain has TRBV7-3 and TRBJ2-1; 9 nucleotides line up with TRBD2. After removal of 1 base from V and 6 bases from J, the junction contained 4 bases not matched to a gene. The CDR3 is 15 amino acids. Germline CDR1 reads SGHTA; CDR2 reads FQGTGA. The DNA for the CDR3 is TGTGCCAGCAGCTTAAGTGCGGGGGGGTTCAATGAGCAGTTCTTC. It translates to CASSLSAGGFNEQFF.

This clone was seen a few times. This chain connects TRBV18 to TRBJ1-1, with 8 positions matching TRBD1. Germline values: CDR1 KGHSH, CDR2 LQKENI. The CDR3 totals 15 residues. V shed 3 bases, J shed 1 base, and the junction held 4 bases outside the gene matches. CDR3 nucleotide sequence: TGTGCCAGCTCACCCAACCAGGGGGCGAACACTGAAGCTTTCTTT. Amino acid sequence: CASSPNQGANTEAFF.

The V call is TRBV2, the J call TRBJ1-2; the D is unclear. Germline V lookup: CDR1 SNHLY, CDR2 FYNNEI. V lost 2 bases, J lost 8 bases, and 9 bases lay in between. The CDR3 totals 12 residues. In nucleotides, the CDR3 is TGTGCCAGCAGTGAAAGTTGGAGAGGCTACACCTTC. The encoded protein is CASSESWRGYTF.

The chain joins TRBV27 to TRBJ2-1; maybe TRBD2 (8 bases). Trimming cost V 6 bases and J 8 bases, with 20 bases left between them. This CDR3 has 15 residues. CDR1 is MNHEY, CDR2 SMNVEV, per germline (reference sequence). This CDR3 reads CASSDPGGDSDEQFF. The CDR3 DNA reads TGTGCCAGCAGCGACCCGGGGGGGGACAGTGATGAGCAGTTCTTC.

The chain combines TRBV5-4 with TRBJ2-6; 9 nucleotides agree with TRBD1. The germline CDR1 and CDR2 sequences are SGHNT and YYREEE (reference sequence). This CDR3 contains 17 residues. The V and J ends lost 5 bases and 0 bases, in that order; junction bases with no gene match: 6. In DNA form, the CDR3 reads TGTGCCAGCAGAGGGACAGGGACCCGCTCTGGGGCCAACGTCCTGACTTTC. Protein: CASRGTGTRSGANVLTF.

The chain couples TRBV7-2 to TRBJ2-1; 7 bases match TRBD2. There are 16 residues in the CDR3. The germline V gene has CDR1 SGHTA and CDR2 FQGNSA. With V trimmed by 1 base and J by 3 bases, 6 bases remained unmatched. The DNA for the CDR3 is TGTGCCAGCAGCTTAGGGCCTACGGGGGGCTACAATGAGCAGTTCTTC. Translation gives CASSLGPTGGYNEQFF.

The chain uses TRBV3-1 (or the pseudogene TRBV3-2) and TRBJ1-5; tentatively, D is TRBD1 (5 bases). The length of the CDR3 is 16 residues. The V and J ends lost 0 bases and 3 bases respectively, with 12 bases between them. The germline V gene encodes CDR1 LGHDT and CDR2 YNNKEL (reference sequence). CDR3 DNA sequence: TGTGCCAGCAGCCAAGATCACGGGACTAACAATCAGCCCCAGCATTTT. Protein product: CASSQDHGTNNQPQHF.

In DNA form, the CDR3 reads TGTGCCAGCAGTGAATACAGAGCGGCCGAGTCCGGGACCCAGTACTTC. Residues: CASSEYRAAESGTQYF. The V call is TRBV2, the J call TRBJ2-5, with D possibly matching TRBD2 (5 bases). The CDR3 has 16 amino acids. Germline assignment: CDR1 SNHLY and CDR2 FYNNEI. Trimming removed 2 bases from V and 7 bases from J, with 20 bases in between.

The CDR3 DNA follows: TGTGCCAGCAGCCAAGCCTCCCTTCATGGCGCGGAACAGTTCTTC. Amino acid sequence: CASSQASLHGAEQFF. V and J are TRBV3-1 (or the pseudogene TRBV3-2) and TRBJ2-1; D gene uncertain. The V gene's germline CDR1 is LGHDT and CDR2 YNNKEL (reference sequence). Deletions cut 1 base from V and 13 bases from J, with 20 bases between. The CDR3 contains 15 residues.

This clone occurred once. The chain recombines TRBV28 with TRBJ2-6; 8 bases fit TRBD1. There are 19 residues in the CDR3. The ends lost 6 bases at V and 0 bases at J; junction bases unmatched: 13. The germline gives CDR1 MDHEN, CDR2 SYDVKM. DNA of the CDR3: TGTGCCAGCAGGTCATTTTGGACAGGGCCGGACTCTGGGGCCAACGTCCTGACTTTC. The encoded protein is CASRSFWTGPDSGANVLTF.

The chain links TRBV28 to TRBJ2-5, with D possibly TRBD1 on 6 matching bases. This CDR3 is built from 14 residues. The V and J ends lost 8 bases and 3 bases respectively, with 16 bases between them. Looked up from germline, CDR1 is MDHEN and CDR2 is SYDVKM. CDR3 region: CASHGRAGEETQYF. CDR3 coding DNA: TGTGCCAGCCACGGACGGGCAGGGGAAGAGACCCAGTACTTC.

The chain recombines TRBV7-9 with TRBJ2-1; 7 nucleotides agree with TRBD2. The CDR3 sequence is 16 residues long. The germline V gene encodes CDR1 SEHNR and CDR2 FQNEAQ (reference sequence). The V segment lost 4 bases and the J segment 5 bases; nucleotides outside the gene matches: 11. As DNA, the CDR3 is TGTGCCAGCAGCTGCCCCGGGCGGGAGTGGCACAATGAGCAGTTCTTC. Translated, it gives CASSCPGREWHNEQFF.

The chain uses TRBV9 and TRBJ2-7, with 7 bases that match TRBD2. CDR3 length: 14 amino acids. The V segment lost 0 bases and the J segment 3 bases; nucleotides outside the gene matches: 3. Germline CDR1 reads SGDLS; CDR2 reads YYNGEE. CDR3 DNA sequence: TGTGCCAGCAGCGTAGGCGGGGAGGGCTACGAGCAGTACTTC. Amino acid sequence: CASSVGGEGYEQYF.

The rearrangement joins TRBV9 to TRBJ2-5, with D possibly TRBD2 on 6 matching bases. This CDR3 comprises 15 residues. Trimming left V 2 bases short and J 2 bases short, with 13 bases between. CDR1 SGDLS and CDR2 YYNGEE come from the germline V gene. For the CDR3, the DNA is TGTGCCAGCAGCGTGTTTGCGGGAATTCAAGAGACCCAGTACTTC. It specifies CASSVFAGIQETQYF. Combining the CDR3 with reference TRBV9 and TRBJ2-5 gives the whole variable domain DSGVTQTPKHLITATGQRVTLRCSPRSGDLSVYWYQQSLDQGLQFLIQYYNGEERAKGNILERFSAQQFPDLHSELNLSSLELGDSALYFCASSVFAGIQETQYFGPGTRLLVL.

The chain combines TRBV5-1 with TRBJ2-7; D perhaps matches TRBD2 (5 bases). Deletions cut 4 bases from V and 7 bases from J, with 18 bases between. The CDR3 runs 14 residues. Germline V lookup: CDR1 SGHRS, CDR2 YFSETQ. The CDR3 loop reads CASSIPGGVGEQYF. As DNA, the CDR3 is TGCGCCAGCAGCATACCCGGAGGTGTTGGAGAGCAGTACTTC.

CDR3 sequence (DNA): TGTGCCAGCAGCTTAGTCGTGACAGGCAATCAGCCCCAGCATTTT. Its protein is CASSLVVTGNQPQHF. The V gene is TRBV7-8, the J gene TRBJ1-5; D perhaps matches TRBD1 (5 bases). V lost 1 base, J lost 2 bases, and 9 bases lay in between. The germline gives CDR1 SGHVS, CDR2 FQNEAQ. This CDR3 has 15 amino acids.

Comments on this clone: Relative to the germline gene, one junction end is altered; a read error may explain this. This chain uses TRBV7-7 with TRBJ2-3, with TRBD2 matching over 8 bases. Per the germline V gene, CDR1 is SSHAT and CDR2 is FNYEAQ (reference sequence). The CDR3 sequence is 17 residues long. Here the CDR3 DNA reads TGTGCTAGCAGCGACCTAGGGGCTAGCGGGAGCACAGATACGCAGTATTTT. It yields the protein CASSDLGASGSTDTQYF.

The sample holds a few counts of this clone. CDR3 in amino acids: CASSQIVTGELFF. The CDR3 DNA reads as TGCGCCAGCAGCCAAATCGTCACCGGGGAGCTGTTTTTT. The chain combines TRBV4-3 with TRBJ2-2; the D is unclear. The V end was cut by 2 bases, the J end by 4 bases, with 5 bases between. The CDR3 consists of 13 residues. From germline, CDR1 is LGHNA and CDR2 YSLEER.

This rearrangement joins TRBV30 to TRBJ1-1; perhaps TRBD1 as D (6 bases). CDR3 length: 14 amino acids. Germline V gene lookup returns CDR1 GTSNPN and CDR2 SVGIG (reference sequence). Trimming left V 1 base short and J 3 bases short, with 12 bases between. For the CDR3, the DNA is TGTGCCTGGAGTGGGGACACCCTATACACTGAAGCTTTCTTT. It yields the protein CAWSGDTLYTEAFF.

This clone turned up a few times. The J gene is TRBJ1-1, the V gene TRBV6-2 or TRBV6-3; D not certain. The CDR3 consists of 13 residues. Trimming shortened V by 0 bases and J by 11 bases, and 13 bases separated the two germline ends. The germline CDR1 and CDR2 sequences are MNHEY and SVGEGT. CDR3 bases: TGTGCCAGCAGTTACTCGTCGATTAGAGAGGCTTTCTTT. Residues: CASSYSSIREAFF.

This sequence joins TRBV30 and TRBJ1-2; 8 nucleotides match TRBD1. Germline-derived CDR1 and CDR2 are GTSNPN and SVGIG (reference sequence). The V and J ends lost 1 base and 4 bases, in that order; junction bases with no gene match: 2. This CDR3 region has 13 residues. The CDR3 sequence: CAWSATGAYGYTF. The CDR3 region has the DNA TGTGCCTGGAGTGCGACAGGGGCCTATGGCTACACCTTC.

The gene calls are TRBV6-4 and TRBJ1-1; the match to TRBD1 covers 8 bases. The CDR3 sequence is 13 residues long. Germline V gene lookup returns CDR1 MRHNA and CDR2 SNTAGT. After removal of 6 bases from V and 4 bases from J, the junction contained 4 bases not matched to a gene. The CDR3 is CASRETGGTEAFF. As DNA, the CDR3 is TGTGCCAGCAGGGAAACAGGGGGCACTGAAGCTTTCTTT.

This sequence joins TRBV5-1 and TRBJ2-4; D might be TRBD1 (5 bases). Germline assignment: CDR1 SGHRS and CDR2 YFSETQ. V lost 2 bases and J 7 bases, leaving 16 bases between the germline ends. This CDR3 is built from 15 residues. CDR3 residues: CASSLSNGRANIQYF. The CDR3 nucleotides read TGCGCCAGCAGCTTATCGAATGGCAGGGCGAACATTCAGTACTTC.